This passage covers 24 T cell receptor beta chains from one sample sequenced in a study of Tregs in tolerant kidney transplant recipients. Using immunoSEQ multiplex PCR, the repertoire was profiled, and TCRdb retains in-frame clones only, with some absent. Seen here are 110,000 or so clones, 85% to 90% observed once, and the top ten hold just under 0.35%. Material: CD4+ T cells from blood, obtained before the transplant. The receptors were sampled from a human donor who received a combined kidney and bone marrow transplant.

The V call is TRBV27, the J call TRBJ2-7; 8 bases agree with TRBD1. Germline V gene lookup returns CDR1 MNHEY and CDR2 SMNVEV (reference sequence). V dropped 4 bases and J dropped 7; count of bases not matched to a gene: 15. The CDR3 consists of 16 residues. The CDR3 loop is CASSSPSRQGAGEQYF. The DNA for the CDR3 is TGTGCCAGCAGTTCCCCGAGTAGGCAGGGGGCCGGGGAGCAGTACTTC.

The rearrangement uses TRBV7-2 and TRBJ2-3; a possible D gene is TRBD2 (6 bases). CDR1 and CDR2 (germline): SGHTA, FQGNSA. Deletions cut 6 bases from V and 3 bases from J, with 10 bases between. The CDR3 has 13 residues. As DNA, the CDR3 is TGTGCCAGCAGACCGACTAGTACAGATACGCAGTATTTT. This translates into CASRPTSTDTQYF. Full variable domain (remainder filled in from reference TRBV7-2 and TRBJ2-3): GAGVSQSPSNKVTEKGKDVELRCDPISGHTALYWYRQSLGQGLEFLIYFQGNSAPDKSGLPSDRFSAERTGGSVSTLTIQRTQQEDSAVYLCASRPTSTDTQYFGPGTRLTVL.

The rearrangement joins TRBV11-2 to TRBJ2-3; 12 nucleotides align to TRBD2. The ends lost 5 bases at V and 4 bases at J; junction bases unmatched: 7. This CDR3 comprises 16 residues. CDR1 and CDR2 (germline): SGHAT, FQNNGV. The CDR3 coding sequence is TGTGCCAGCAGCCCTAGCGGGGGGGCGCGTGCAGATACGCAGTATTTT. The encoded protein is CASSPSGGARADTQYF.

The V gene is TRBV29-1, the J gene TRBJ1-4; TRBD1 might be the D (6 bases). CDR1 is SQVTM, CDR2 ANQGSEA, per germline. The CDR3 sequence is 12 residues long. V dropped 6 bases and J dropped 8 bases, with 13 bases sitting between them. DNA of the CDR3: TGCAGCGTCCCGGGGGGCGGGGAAAAACTGTTTTTT. It is translated as CSVPGGGEKLFF.

A single count supports this clone. V and J are TRBV18 and TRBJ1-3; tentative D call: TRBD1 (6 bases). Germline V CDR1 and CDR2: KGHSH, LQKENI. The CDR3 consists of 18 residues. Trimming removed 2 bases at V and 5 bases at J, with 22 bases between. The CDR3 DNA is TGTGCCAGCTCACCAATGGGACAAGAAGAGCCCGAGCGAAACACCATATATTTT. Protein: CASSPMGQEEPERNTIYF.

The chain joins TRBV29-1 to TRBJ2-1, with D maybe TRBD1 (5 bases). From germline, CDR1 is SQVTM and CDR2 ANQGSEA. V gave up 3 bases and J gave up 6 bases, with 9 bases separating them. CDR3 size: 12 residues. CDR3 protein: CSVDRTSNEQFF. In DNA, the CDR3 is TGCAGCGTTGACCGGACATCCAATGAGCAGTTCTTC.

The chain combines TRBV5-1 with TRBJ1-4; no definite D call. CDR1 SGHRS and CDR2 YFSETQ come from the germline V gene. The CDR3 has 15 amino acids. Trimming stripped 0 bases from V and 8 bases from J, with 14 bases between. DNA of the CDR3: TGCGCCAGCAGCTTGGCGGCCCGGGAGGACGAAAAACTGTTTTTT. Translated: CASSLAAREDEKLFF.

The chain carries TRBV10-3 and TRBJ1-4, with no clear D. Trimming removed 3 bases from V and 5 bases from J, with 10 bases in between. Per the germline V gene, CDR1 is ENHRY and CDR2 is SYGVKD. The CDR3 has 14 amino acids. CDR3 sequence reads: CAISERGSNEKLFF. CDR3 sequence (DNA): TGTGCCATCAGTGAACGGGGTTCAAATGAAAAACTGTTTTTT.

CDR3 DNA sequence: TGCGCCAGCAGCCAAAGCCTAGCGGGAGAAGAGCAGTACTTC. Translation gives CASSQSLAGEEQYF. The chain has TRBV4-3 and TRBJ2-7, with 10 bases lining up with TRBD2. V shed 2 bases, J shed 7 bases, and the junction held 5 bases outside the gene matches. Germline CDR1 and CDR2: LGHNA and YSLEER. The CDR3 sequence is 14 residues long.

J is TRBJ2-1 and V is TRBV29-1, with 9 nucleotides matching TRBD2. The CDR3 loop spans 20 amino acids. Germline trimming cut 8 bases from V and 3 bases from J; bases unmatched to any gene: 26. Germline V gene sequence: CDR1 SQVTM, CDR2 ANQGSEA. This CDR3 reads CSLKHGRGGSGRGDYNEQFF. The DNA for the CDR3 is TGCAGCCTTAAACATGGACGGGGCGGTAGCGGGAGAGGGGACTACAATGAGCAGTTCTTC.

The chain combines TRBV6-1 with TRBJ2-7; tentative D call: TRBD1 (6 bases). Germline V gene data show CDR1 as MNHNS and CDR2 as SASEGT. Between the trimmed V and J ends, which lost 1 base and 9 bases, there was a span of 13 bases. CDR3 length: 13 amino acids. CDR3 amino acids: CASSEGQGKRQYF. DNA of the CDR3: TGTGCCAGCAGTGAAGGTCAGGGGAAGAGGCAGTACTTC.

The chain joins TRBV7-7 to TRBJ2-7; D is possibly TRBD2 (6 bases). The V and J ends lost 5 bases and 2 bases respectively, with 22 bases between them. This CDR3 spans 17 amino acids. Germline loops: CDR1 SSHAT, CDR2 FNYEAQ (reference sequence). CDR3 sequence: CASSPFPTVAAPYEQYF. The CDR3 coding sequence is TGTGCCAGCAGCCCATTTCCCACCGTAGCGGCCCCCTACGAGCAGTACTTC.

The chain couples TRBV28 to TRBJ2-5; TRBD2 might be the D (5 bases). The J call is doubtful: the DNA matches TRBJ2-7 better. The CDR3 loop spans 15 amino acids. Germline CDR1 reads MDHEN; CDR2 reads SYDVKM. Here the CDR3 reads CASRTGSVLTYEQYF. CDR3 bases: TGTGCCAGCAGGACTGGGAGCGTCCTCACCTACGAGCAGTACTTC.

The rearrangement uses TRBV25-1 and TRBJ2-5, with 9 nucleotides matching TRBD2. There are 15 residues in the CDR3. Germline V CDR1 and CDR2: MGHDK, SYGVNS. With V trimmed by 5 bases and J by 4 bases, 8 bases remained unmatched. CDR3 residues: CASSKQAGGSETQYF. In nucleotides, the CDR3 is TGTGCCAGCAGTAAACAGGCGGGAGGGTCAGAGACCCAGTACTTC.

The chain carries TRBV15 and TRBJ2-7, with 7 positions matching TRBD1. Germline CDR1 LNHNV, CDR2 YYDKDF (reference sequence). The CDR3 loop spans 13 amino acids. The junction had 2 bases not matched to a gene; V was cut back by 5 bases and J by 1 base. The CDR3 protein is CATSLDRSYEQYF. The CDR3 DNA reads as TGTGCCACCAGCCTGGACAGGTCCTACGAGCAGTACTTC.

V gene TRBV2 combines with J gene TRBJ2-1, with 9 bases aligning to TRBD2. This CDR3 is built from 15 residues. V shed 6 bases, J shed 0 bases, and the junction held 3 bases outside the gene matches. Per the germline V gene, CDR1 is SNHLY and CDR2 is FYNNEI. The DNA of the CDR3 is TGTGCCAGCAGGGTAGCGGGGGACTCCTACAATGAGCAGTTCTTC. This gives the protein CASRVAGDSYNEQFF.

The V gene is TRBV6-5, the J gene TRBJ2-2, with TRBD1 matching 8 bases. The CDR3 totals 15 residues. V was pared by 0 bases and J by 5 bases, with 2 bases of the junction left unmatched. CDR1 is MNHEY, CDR2 SVGAGI, per germline. CDR3 sequence: CASSYSDRVTGELFF. Here the CDR3 DNA reads TGTGCCAGCAGTTACTCGGACAGGGTGACCGGGGAGCTGTTTTTT.

This chain links TRBV2 with TRBJ2-1, with 9 bases identical to TRBD2. The CDR3 sequence is 12 residues long. Per germline, CDR1 SNHLY and CDR2 FYNNEI. The V gene end was trimmed by 1 base and the J gene end by 14 bases; junction bases not matched to a gene: 3. The CDR3 DNA follows: TGTGCCAGCAGTGAAGGCGGGGGGGCTGAGTTCTTC. It encodes CASSEGGGAEFF. The complete variable domain, with remaining parts taken from reference TRBV2 and TRBJ2-1, reads EPEVTQTPSHQVTQMGQEVILRCVPISNHLYFYWYRQILGQKVEFLVSFYNNEISEKSEIFDDQFSVERPDGSNFTLKIRSTKLEDSAMYFCASSEGGGAEFFGPGTRLTVL.

This clone is a singleton in its sample. The rearrangement uses TRBV4-2 and TRBJ2-5; 9 nucleotides agree with TRBD2. V gave up 4 bases and J gave up 5 bases; unmatched junction bases: 8. The CDR3 runs 15 residues. CDR1 is LGHNA, CDR2 YNFKEQ, per germline. The CDR3 protein is CASSPSAGGTETQYF. Written as DNA, the CDR3 is TGTGCCAGCAGCCCCTCAGCGGGGGGTACGGAGACCCAGTACTTC.

The chain uses TRBV30 and TRBJ2-7; D is unresolved. Trimming took 0 bases from V and 6 from J, leaving 6 bases between them. Per the germline V gene, CDR1 is GTSNPN and CDR2 is SVGIG (reference sequence). CDR3 size: 11 residues. CDR3 protein: CAWSVAFEQYF. CDR3 DNA sequence: TGTGCCTGGAGTGTAGCCTTCGAGCAGTACTTC.

CDR3: CASSSQGARETQYF. The CDR3 DNA reads TGTGCCAGCAGTTCCCAGGGGGCGAGGGAGACCCAGTACTTC. V gene TRBV28 combines with J gene TRBJ2-5, with TRBD1 matching 8 bases. CDR3 length equals 14 residues. Germline CDR1 is MDHEN and CDR2 is SYDVKM. Trimming cost V 4 bases and J 5 bases; bases outside gene matches: 6.

The J gene is TRBJ2-1, the V gene TRBV13; 7 nucleotides align to TRBD1. The CDR3 consists of 17 residues. Germline V lookup: CDR1 PRHDT, CDR2 FYEKMQ (reference sequence). J lost 3 bases, V lost 4 bases, and 12 bases had no gene match. The CDR3 sequence is CASSSNRGKRFYNEQFF. The CDR3 nucleotides read TGTGCCAGCAGCTCCAACAGGGGCAAGAGGTTCTACAATGAGCAGTTCTTC.

The CDR3 region has the DNA TGTGCCAGTAGTACCGCTATCGCCGGTGAGCAGTTCTTC. Its protein product is CASSTAIAGEQFF. The V gene is TRBV19, the J gene TRBJ2-1; D ambiguous. The CDR3 contains 13 residues. The germline V and J ends were trimmed by 4 bases and 9 bases, with 13 bases remaining between them. From germline, CDR1 is LNHDA and CDR2 SQIVND (reference sequence).

This chain links TRBV19 with TRBJ2-1, with D possibly being TRBD2 (6 bases). Germline CDR1 reads LNHDA; CDR2 reads SQIVND (reference sequence). This CDR3 has 14 residues. V lost 3 bases to trimming and J lost 8 bases, with 14 bases between them. For the CDR3, the DNA is TGTGCCAGTAGTATGGGTCGGGAGCCCCATGAGCAGTTCTTC. Translation: CASSMGREPHEQFF.